The clone carrying this T cell receptor beta chain turned up a few times. Its specificity is unknown. Other nucleotide sequences in the sample specify the same CDR3. This specimen comes from a study of cytomegalovirus exposure and HLA in healthy donors. Study-wide points: Sequencing likely caused a cluster of highly shared sequence variants.

Trimming removed 0 bases at V and 5 bases at J, with 5 bases between. The CDR3 spans 12 residues. The V gene's germline CDR1 is SGHRS and CDR2 YFSETQ. The study ran its PCR with 60 Vbeta and 13 Jbeta primers. Produced via immunoSEQ multiplex PCR; TCRdb's table is partial and in-frame only. The sample records about 150,000 clones, 74% being singletons. Sequenced material: PBMCs. The genes are TRBV5-1 and TRBJ2-5; D unresolved. The sequence derives from a man between 18 and 35 years old in good health and CMV-seropositive. The CDR3 DNA reads as TGCGCCAGCAGCTTGGCCGGGGAGACCCAGTACTTC. This sequence encodes CASSLAGETQYF.